This T cell receptor beta chain was captured by sequencing in a study of beta chain features in type 1 diabetes. Sort purity for all populations was recorded as exceeding 98%. V trimming: 5 bases; J trimming: 1 base; junction bases outside the gene matches: 12. The CDR3 runs 19 residues. Germline CDR1 SGHVS, CDR2 FNYEAQ. This clone was detected a few times. As yet, its antigen is unknown. Expressed TCRB transcripts were sequenced because the entire RNA isolate underwent reverse transcription. The assay was immunoSEQ multiplex PCR, and TCRdb's table has in-frame clones only and misses some. The sample holds 250,000 or so clones, approximately 15% seen once. Study observations and caveats: Junctions at VDJ sites from type 1 diabetes patients had fewer insertions and more deletions. People with Type 1 diabetes carried modestly yet significantly shorter TCRB CDR3s in all four CD4+ subsets.

The sequence was collected from a man aged 25 to 45 with type 1 diabetes. The rearrangement joins TRBV7-6 to TRBJ2-2, with 11 bases matching TRBD2. Source material: naive CD4+ T cells from blood. The CDR3 bases are TGTGCCAGCAGCCCCGTTCGACTAGCGGGAAGGGTGAACACCGGGGAGCTGTTTTTT. This sequence encodes CASSPVRLAGRVNTGELFF.